This T cell receptor beta chain originates from a study of blood T cell repertoires in COVID-19. Study information: T cells, B-cell-depleted T cells, or PBMCs provided the cDNA or gDNA that served as material.

The assay was immunoSEQ multiplex PCR, and TCRdb's table has in-frame clones only and misses some. The sample has some 530,000 clones, roughly nine tenths seen once. Recruits, aged roughly 18 to 89 years, lived in approximately 26 US areas. Cohorts were assigned according to the clinical history that participants reported. Among Cohort 3 donors, those recovered had two negative PCRs, clearance, or symptom resolution. This CDR3 is built from 15 residues. Germline V gene sequence: CDR1 MGHRA, CDR2 YSYEKL. Losses at the gene ends were 5 bases for V and 8 bases for J; bases not matched to a gene: 7. This clone was detected only once.

The rearrangement uses TRBV4-1 and TRBJ1-4; 11 bases agree with TRBD1. Specimen: PBMCs or T cells enriched from blood (not recorded which). This TCR came from a woman in her fifties or sixties who had recovered from COVID-19. CDR3: CASSTRTGGREKLFF. DNA of the CDR3: TGCGCCAGCAGCACAAGGACAGGGGGCCGGGAAAAACTGTTTTTT.